This is a list of T cell receptor beta chains from one sample in a study of blood T cells in healthy people across ages. TCRdb used MiXCR to reprocess the 5' RACE reads, holding one entry per CDR3 protein. Here the sample spans around 1,500,000 distinct CDR3 sequences, about 28% being singletons. Sequencing was carried out using blood. These receptor sequences come from a woman aged 25 to 39 in good health. Each CDR3 is given with its conserved first and last residue. The D gene is left open where the match is weak. Clone sizes are given selectively: once, few, many, or a class where the clone is expanded.

D gene	J gene	clone size	V gene	CDR3 protein	CDR3 DNA
TRBD2	TRBJ2-4	few	TRBV10-3	CAISESSGIGDIQYF	TGTGCCATCAGTGAGTCGAGCGGGATAGGTGACATTCAGTACTTC
TRBD2	TRBJ2-5	many	TRBV7-2	CASSLGWGGYQETQYF	TGTGCCAGCAGCTTAGGTTGGGGGGGTTACCAAGAGACCCAGTACTTC
NA	TRBJ2-1	NA	TRBV24-1	CATSDMRGSYNEQFF	TGTGCCACCAGTGATATGCGGGGCTCCTACAATGAGCAGTTCTTC
TRBD2	TRBJ2-6	NA	TRBV6-1	CASSDGTSGRAGANVLTF	TGTGCCAGCAGTGACGGGACTAGCGGGAGGGCGGGGGCCAACGTCCTGACTTTC
TRBD1	TRBJ2-4	few	TRBV12-3/TRBV12-4	CASSEQGAQNIQYF	TGTGCCAGCAGCGAACAGGGGGCCCAAAACATTCAGTACTTC
NA	TRBJ2-3	few	TRBV7-2	CASSLSGFTDTQYF	TGTGCCAGCAGCTTGAGCGGGTTCACAGATACGCAGTATTTT
NA	TRBJ1-2	few	TRBV9	CASSVGRGSNYGYTF	TGTGCCAGCAGCGTAGGCAGGGGCTCTAACTACGGCTACACCTTC
NA	TRBJ1-1	NA	TRBV6-1	CASSPRLDSMNTEAFF	TGTGCCAGCAGTCCCCGATTAGACAGCATGAACACTGAAGCTTTCTTT
TRBD2	TRBJ2-1	few	TRBV5-1	CASSLAAGPNNEQFF	TGCGCCAGCAGCTTGGCAGCGGGACCGAACAATGAGCAGTTCTTC
TRBD1	TRBJ1-2	few	TRBV27	CASSSGQGACDYTF	TGTGCCAGCAGTTCGGGACAGGGTGCCTGTGACTACACCTTC
NA	TRBJ2-5	once	TRBV27	CASSFLARGQETQYF	TGTGCCAGCAGTTTCCTCGCCCGGGGGCAAGAGACCCAGTACTTC
TRBD2	TRBJ2-3	NA	TRBV6-6	CASSYSVREGADTQYF	TGTGCCAGCAGTTACTCGGTGCGGGAGGGCGCAGATACGCAGTATTTT
NA	TRBJ1-5	NA	TRBV6-2/TRBV6-3	CANSTPGYRPQHF	TGTGCCAACAGTACCCCGGGGTACCGGCCCCAGCATTTT
TRBD1	TRBJ1-2	few	TRBV19	CASSPRGLNGYTF	TGTGCCAGTAGTCCCAGGGGGCTCAATGGCTACACCTTC
NA	TRBJ2-3	NA	TRBV5-1	CASSLSGVPDTQYF	TGCGCCAGCAGCTTAAGTGGGGTCCCAGATACGCAGTATTTT
NA	TRBJ1-5	NA	TRBV3-1	CASSQEPGYNQPQHF	TGTGCCAGCAGCCAAGAACCAGGGTACAATCAGCCCCAGCATTTT
TRBD2	TRBJ2-1	NA	TRBV27	CASSWTSGDNEQFF	TGTGCCAGCAGTTGGACTAGCGGGGACAATGAGCAGTTCTTC
NA	TRBJ1-1	few	TRBV11-1	CASSLRGFNTEAFF	TGTGCCAGCAGCTTAAGGGGATTTAACACTGAAGCTTTCTTT
NA	TRBJ2-3	NA	TRBV7-9	CASSLISAATDTQYF	TGTGCCAGCAGCTTAATATCGGCAGCCACAGATACGCAGTATTTT
TRBD1	TRBJ2-7	many	TRBV3-1	CASSSSQGWYF	TGTGCCAGCAGTTCCTCACAGGGGTGGTACTTC
TRBD1	TRBJ2-5	NA	TRBV29-1	CSVTTGGASGTQYF	TGCAGCGTCACGACAGGGGGCGCGTCGGGGACCCAGTACTTC
TRBD2	TRBJ2-5	few	TRBV18	CASSLNGGRQETQYF	TGTGCCAGCTCACTCAACGGCGGGAGGCAAGAGACCCAGTACTTC
NA	TRBJ2-1	few	TRBV11-2	CASSGEGGGEQFF	TGTGCCAGCAGCGGAGAGGGGGGCGGTGAGCAGTTCTTC
NA	TRBJ2-3	NA	TRBV4-1	CASSPRGSDRTDTQYF	TGCGCCAGCAGCCCGAGGGGGAGTGACCGCACAGATACGCAGTATTTT
TRBD2	TRBJ2-1	many	TRBV5-8	CASSLGLAGGDEQFF	TGTGCCAGCAGCTTGGGACTAGCGGGAGGGGACGAGCAGTTCTTC
TRBD1	TRBJ1-2	NA	TRBV6-5	CASSRDRENYDYTF	TGTGCCAGCAGTAGGGACAGGGAAAACTATGACTACACCTTC
NA	TRBJ2-7	NA	TRBV20-1	CSATGPSVGVQYF	TGCAGTGCCACGGGACCGTCGGTCGGGGTGCAGTACTTC
NA	TRBJ1-2	few	TRBV2	CASRGGQNPNYGYTF	TGTGCCAGCAGGGGAGGACAGAACCCGAACTATGGCTACACCTTC
NA	TRBJ2-3	many	TRBV5-1	CASSLGRNPGDTQYF	TGCGCCAGCAGCTTAGGACGTAATCCGGGGGATACGCAGTATTTT
TRBD1	TRBJ2-7	many	TRBV7-2	CASSKGQGLYEQYF	TGTGCCAGCAGCAAGGGACAGGGTCTCTACGAGCAGTACTTC
NA	TRBJ2-7	NA	TRBV7-9	CANSFEGDPPPYEQYF	TGTGCCAACAGCTTTGAAGGGGACCCTCCCCCCTACGAGCAGTACTTC
NA	TRBJ2-3	many	TRBV7-6	CASSLVLRGRFSNTQYF	TGTGCCAGCAGCTTAGTCCTCCGAGGCAGGTTTTCAAATACGCAGTATTTT
NA	TRBJ2-3	few	TRBV2	CASSEQGPPDTQYF	TGTGCCAGCAGTGAACAGGGCCCGCCAGATACGCAGTATTTT
NA	TRBJ2-3	NA	TRBV25-1	CASSEFGDRRMFDTQYF	TGTGCCAGCAGTGAATTTGGGGACCGGAGGATGTTCGATACGCAGTATTTT
TRBD1	TRBJ2-6	NA	TRBV7-9	CASSFGTAGANVLTF	TGTGCCAGCAGCTTCGGGACAGCTGGGGCCAACGTCCTGACTTTC
TRBD2	TRBJ2-7	many	TRBV5-1	CASSLGTSSYEQYF	TGTGCCAGCAGCTTAGGGACTAGCTCCTACGAGCAGTACTTC
NA	TRBJ1-2	few	TRBV24-1	CATSDRPARGASDGYTF	TGTGCCACCAGTGATCGACCGGCAAGGGGGGCTTCGGATGGCTACACCTTC
TRBD1	TRBJ2-3	many	TRBV29-1	CSGRDRGFTDTQYF	TGCAGCGGGAGGGACAGGGGCTTCACAGATACGCAGTATTTT
NA	TRBJ1-1	NA	TRBV12-3/TRBV12-4	CASSSQDTEAFF	TGTGCCAGCAGTTCCCAGGACACTGAAGCTTTCTTT
TRBD1	TRBJ1-2	NA	TRBV29-1	CSVSGGYYGYTF	TGCAGCGTTTCAGGGGGGTACTATGGCTACACCTTC
TRBD1	TRBJ2-5	NA	TRBV2	CASSKGANQETQYF	TGTGCCAGCAGCAAGGGGGCGAACCAAGAGACCCAGTACTTC
TRBD2	TRBJ2-1	NA	TRBV30	CAWSHDGRREQFF	TGTGCCTGGAGTCACGACGGGAGGAGGGAGCAGTTCTTC
NA	TRBJ2-7	many	TRBV18	CASSPLIGSYEQYF	TGTGCCAGCTCACCATTAATCGGCTCCTACGAGCAGTACTTC
TRBD1	TRBJ1-5	few	TRBV12-5	CASGLVQGASQPQHF	TGTGCTAGTGGTTTGGTACAGGGGGCGAGTCAGCCCCAGCATTTT
TRBD1	TRBJ2-7	many	TRBV12-3/TRBV12-4	CASSFRQGYEQYF	TGTGCCAGCAGTTTTAGACAGGGCTACGAGCAGTACTTC
NA	TRBJ1-5	few	TRBV11-2	CASSLGVAGQPQHF	TGTGCCAGCAGCTTAGGGGTGGCCGGGCAGCCCCAGCATTTT